These 9 T cell receptor beta chains were all obtained from the same sample, sequenced in a study of T cells in Graves' hyperthyroidism and ophthalmopathy. What was amplified from RNA transcripts were TCR beta CDR3 regions. RT-PCR in the first round (using the HTBI primer set) targeted the TCR CDR3. From the multiplex PCR reads, TCRdb called clonotypes with MiXCR, one entry per CDR3 protein. The table shows a few hundred thousand distinct CDR3 sequences, with approximately 15% occurring only once. The sequencing input was blood. The receptors originated from a woman between 35 and 50 years old with Graves' ophthalmopathy.

This clonotype occurred many times. V and J are TRBV3-1 and TRBJ1-2; D is unresolved. V lost 2 bases to trimming and J lost 6 bases, with 7 bases between them. This CDR3 has 12 residues. Germline V gene sequence: CDR1 LGHDT, CDR2 YNNKEL (reference sequence). CDR3 region: CASSQTGNGYTF. CDR3 bases: TGTGCCAGCAGCCAAACCGGGAATGGCTACACCTTC.

In this sample, this clonotype turned up many times. The gene calls are TRBV6-1 and TRBJ1-5; D gene unclear. CDR1 is MNHNS and CDR2 is SASEGT in the germline V gene. This CDR3 is built from 12 residues. V was shortened by 8 bases and J by 1 base, with 6 bases between the two germline ends. For the CDR3, the DNA is TGTGCCAGCGTGGAAAGCAATCAGCCCCAGCATTTT. Its translation: CASVESNQPQHF.

This clonotype was observed a few times. The chain recombines TRBV7-9 with TRBJ2-2; D uncertain. The germline V gene encodes CDR1 SEHNR and CDR2 FQNEAQ (reference sequence). Between the trimmed V and J ends, which lost 2 bases and 2 bases, there was a span of 18 bases. This CDR3 has 18 amino acids. CDR3 loop: CASSLSPPTVTNTGELFF. The CDR3 DNA reads as TGTGCCAGCAGCTTAAGCCCCCCAACAGTAACCAACACCGGGGAGCTGTTTTTT.

There are many counts of this clonotype. The genes are TRBV7-3 and TRBJ1-1, with TRBD1 as a possible D gene (5 bases). The V gene's germline CDR1 is SGHTA and CDR2 FQGTGA. The CDR3 extends over 16 amino acids. V lost 5 bases and J lost 0, with 16 bases in between. The CDR3, as DNA: TGTGCCAGCAGCCCAGACCCCCCAGGGATGAACACTGAAGCTTTCTTT. Translated: CASSPDPPGMNTEAFF.

This clonotype was seen many times. The V gene is TRBV12-3 or TRBV12-4, the J gene TRBJ2-7; D is possibly TRBD1 (6 bases). CDR3 length: 14 amino acids. With 4 bases removed from V and 2 bases from J, the gap between germline ends came to 12 bases. This CDR3 is CASSSYGQPYEQYF. CDR3 DNA sequence: TGTGCCAGCAGTTCCTATGGACAGCCCTACGAGCAGTACTTC.

This clonotype has just a few counts. This chain connects TRBV15 to TRBJ1-6; no clear D. The germline V gene encodes CDR1 LNHNV and CDR2 YYDKDF (reference sequence). CDR3 length: 15 residues. Between the trimmed V and J ends, which lost 0 bases and 8 bases, there was a span of 11 bases. The CDR3 loop is CATSRDYGNDSPLHF. In DNA form, the CDR3 reads TGTGCCACCAGCAGAGATTACGGGAATGATTCACCCCTCCACTTT.

The rearrangement uses TRBV29-1 and TRBJ1-2; D gene unclear. Looked up from germline, CDR1 is SQVTM and CDR2 is ANQGSEA. The CDR3 runs to 11 residues. Trimming shortened V by 8 bases and J by 3 bases, and 10 bases separated the two germline ends. This chain's CDR3 is CSPCRDYGYTF. CDR3 in DNA: TGCAGCCCGTGTAGGGACTATGGCTACACCTTC.

This rearrangement joins TRBV6-1 to TRBJ1-2; possible D gene TRBD1, 6 bases. In germline, CDR1 is MNHNS, CDR2 SASEGT. The length of the CDR3 is 12 residues. V lost 10 bases and J lost 8, with 17 bases in between. In nucleotides, the CDR3 is TGTGCCATGTCAGCGGACAGCCTGGGCTACACCTTC. It encodes CAMSADSLGYTF.

This clonotype was recorded at least ten times. CDR3 amino acids: CASSLADHTDTQYF. The CDR3 nucleotides are TGCGCCAGCAGCTTGGCGGACCACACAGATACGCAGTATTTT. The chain recombines TRBV5-1 with TRBJ2-3, with D hard to call. Germline lookup yields CDR1 SGHRS and CDR2 YFSETQ. The CDR3 loop spans 14 amino acids. With 0 bases removed from V and 2 bases from J, the gap between germline ends came to 7 bases.